This TCR beta chain derives from a study of control samples from healthy donors and cancer patients. The germline V and J ends were trimmed by 0 bases and 2 bases, with 4 bases remaining between them. The germline gives CDR1 SGHRS, CDR2 YFSETQ. This CDR3 contains 13 residues. Clones were sequenced by immunoSEQ multiplex PCR, and TCRdb holds only the in-frame ones, with some missing. The sample includes 120,000 or so clones, about 95% seen only once; the top ten take approximately 4%. The chain links TRBV5-1 to TRBJ2-3; no firm D call. Sequenced material: blood. This TCR came from a man younger than 45 in good health. As DNA, the CDR3 is TGCGCCAGCAGCTTGGACTTCACAGATACGCAGTATTTT. Encoded protein: CASSLDFTDTQYF.